This T cell receptor (beta chain) derives from a study of neurological immune-mediated disorders. In this sample, this clonotype turned up many times. Antigen: not known. TCRdb re-derived calls from the 5' RACE reads in MiXCR, one entry per CDR3 protein. The sample holds roughly 74,000 distinct CDR3 sequences, 5.2% seen once. Unsorted libraries used 2 million PBMCs kept at -80 degrees C. In germline, CDR1 is DFQATT, CDR2 SNEGSKA (reference sequence). V lost 5 bases and J 4 bases, leaving 13 bases between the germline ends. The CDR3 is 13 amino acids. Notes on the study in general: The multiple sclerosis repertoire cluster was not associated with any clinical or MRI feature, with the authors stating that larger cohorts are needed.

This clonotype was sampled from a man between 18 and 35 years old with multiple sclerosis. Sample: PBMCs. The chain recombines TRBV20-1 with TRBJ2-3; D is possibly TRBD2 (6 bases). The CDR3 nucleotides read TGCAGTGCTCGGGTCCCGGGAGCAGATACGCAGTATTTT. Amino acid sequence: CSARVPGADTQYF.